This TCR beta chain is drawn from a study of T-cell memory formation after mild COVID-19. This clonotype has more than one count but fewer than ten. TCRdb reanalysed the 5' RACE reads using MiXCR and keeps one entry per CDR3 protein. The sample yields more than 300,000 distinct CDR3 sequences, roughly 15% seen once. From germline, CDR1 is SEHNR and CDR2 FQNEAQ (reference sequence). The CDR3 is 14 amino acids. Trimming removed 5 bases from V and 6 bases from J; junction bases left unmatched: 5. The clonotype comes from a man aged 18 to 30 who had mild COVID-19 (a few samples of this study predate the infection). Cell type and time point are not known. The J gene is TRBJ2-3, the V gene TRBV7-9; 10 bases map to TRBD2. Sequenced: PBMCs or a T cell subset sorted from them (not recorded which). The CDR3 nucleotides are TGTGCCAGCAGCGCTCGGACTAGCGGCGATACGCAGTATTTT. Residues: CASSARTSGDTQYF.